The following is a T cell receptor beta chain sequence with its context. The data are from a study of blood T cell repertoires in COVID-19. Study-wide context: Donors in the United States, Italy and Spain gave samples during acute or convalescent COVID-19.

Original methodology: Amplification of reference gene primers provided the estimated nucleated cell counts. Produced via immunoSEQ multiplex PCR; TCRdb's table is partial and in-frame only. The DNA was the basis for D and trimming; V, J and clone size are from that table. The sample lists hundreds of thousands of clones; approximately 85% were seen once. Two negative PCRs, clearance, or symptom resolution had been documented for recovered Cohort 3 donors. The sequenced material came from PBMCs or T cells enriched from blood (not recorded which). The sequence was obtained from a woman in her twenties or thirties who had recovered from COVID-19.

CDR3 nucleotide sequence: TGTGCCAGTAGTATAGGGGACAGTTGGAATCAGCCCCAGCATTTT. Amino acids: CASSIGDSWNQPQHF. V gene TRBV19 combines with J gene TRBJ1-5, with 7 bases aligning to TRBD1. The V gene's germline CDR1 is LNHDA and CDR2 SQIVND (reference sequence). The ends lost 1 base at V and 4 bases at J; junction bases unmatched: 4. CDR3 length: 15 residues.